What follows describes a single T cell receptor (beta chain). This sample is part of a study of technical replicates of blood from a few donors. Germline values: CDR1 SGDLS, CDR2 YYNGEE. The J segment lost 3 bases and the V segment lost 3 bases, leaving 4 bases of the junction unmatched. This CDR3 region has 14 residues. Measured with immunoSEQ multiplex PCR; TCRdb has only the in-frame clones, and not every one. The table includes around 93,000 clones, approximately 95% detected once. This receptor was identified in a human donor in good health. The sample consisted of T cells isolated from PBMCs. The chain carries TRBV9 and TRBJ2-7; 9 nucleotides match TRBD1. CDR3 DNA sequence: TGTGCCAGCAGCGGGACAGGGGCCTTCTACGAGCAGTACTTC. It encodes CASSGTGAFYEQYF. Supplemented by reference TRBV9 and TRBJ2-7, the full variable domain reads DSGVTQTPKHLITATGQRVTLRCSPRSGDLSVYWYQQSLDQGLQFLIQYYNGEERAKGNILERFSAQQFPDLHSELNLSSLELGDSALYFCASSGTGAFYEQYFGPGTRLTVT.